This T cell receptor beta chain emerged from a study of regulatory T cells in long-lasting Graves disease. The sample's time point: newly diagnosed GD, antithyroid drugs for less than 3 months. There was RNA extracted from PBMCs, and the TCR library was made from it. Staff drew roughly 10 milliliters of peripheral blood into EDTA tubes. This clonotype was counted ten times or more. The CDR3 is made up of 17 amino acids. Trimming removed 5 bases from V and 2 bases from J, with 19 bases in between. CDR1 and CDR2 from the germline V gene are SEHNR and FQNEAQ (reference sequence). TCR beta libraries were built with iRepertoire HTBI primers and Arm-PCR of CDR3 regions. MiXCR, run by TCRdb on the multiplex PCR reads, gives a single entry per CDR3 protein. This sample has roughly 420,000 distinct CDR3 sequences; about a sixth occur once, and the top ten carry under 30%. These same records also appear under a second study, on T cells in Graves' hyperthyroidism and ophthalmopathy.

This chain links TRBV7-9 with TRBJ2-1; D not certain. This specimen was peripheral blood mononuclear cells (PBMCs), taken at new diagnosis, from a patient treated with antithyroid drugs. This sequence originates from a young woman with Graves disease. The CDR3 reads CASSKTFRENTYNEQFF. The CDR3 nucleotides are TGTGCCAGCAGCAAAACCTTTCGAGAGAACACCTACAATGAGCAGTTCTTC.